The present TCR beta chain was sequenced within a study of blood T cell repertoires in COVID-19. Study-level background: In each case, the material was cDNA or gDNA derived from T cells, B-cell-depleted T cells, or PBMCs.

Participant ages covered about 18 to 100 years across about 22 US areas. All recovered Cohort 3 donors got two negative PCRs, got clearance, or saw symptom resolution. Profiling relied on immunoSEQ multiplex PCR, and the TCRdb table lists in-frame clones only, not all of them. This table has around 250,000 clones, approximately 85% appearing once. Germline V gene sequence: CDR1 SEHNR, CDR2 FQNEAQ (reference sequence). Deletions cut 5 bases from V and 2 bases from J, with 10 bases between. This CDR3 spans 13 amino acids. Sequenced input: PBMCs or T cells enriched from blood (not recorded which). This receptor was obtained from a woman aged 45 to 65 who had recovered from COVID-19. The chain combines TRBV7-9 with TRBJ2-7; D gene ambiguous. CDR3 protein: CASSRISAYEQYF. CDR3 DNA sequence: TGTGCCAGCAGCCGAATCTCGGCCTACGAGCAGTACTTC.